These T cell receptor beta chains were read from a single sample in a study of T cells in Graves' hyperthyroidism and ophthalmopathy. TCRdb used MiXCR to reprocess the multiplex PCR reads, holding one entry per CDR3 protein. The data show 140,000 or so distinct CDR3 sequences, approximately 20% seen once. What was sequenced was blood. These receptor sequences come from a woman between 45 and 65 years old with Graves' hyperthyroidism that later progressed to Graves' ophthalmopathy. CDR3s include the opening cysteine and the closing phenylalanine or tryptophan.

cdr3_length j_call v_call cdr3_aa
14 TRBJ1-5 TRBV20-1 CSAGSQNSNQPQHF
14 TRBJ1-1 TRBV11-2 CASSLASRVTEAFF
14 TRBJ2-3 TRBV27 CASSPYGGRDTQYF
13 TRBJ1-4 TRBV29-1 CSVGGATNEKLFF
15 TRBJ2-1 TRBV6-1 CASSRPPLTGNEQFF
14 TRBJ2-7 TRBV12-3/TRBV12-4 CASSLIEGVSEQYF
15 TRBJ2-1 TRBV7-9 CASSWTSGVYNEQFF
12 TRBJ2-7 TRBV18 CASSPQGDEQYF
14 TRBJ2-2 TRBV5-1 CASRGESRTGELFF
15 TRBJ2-1 TRBV7-3 CASSLQGGGGNEQFF
14 TRBJ2-5 TRBV7-9 CASSSSGLQETQYF
15 TRBJ1-2 TRBV27 CASSPSGGGGYGYTF
14 TRBJ1-1 TRBV5-4 CASSSSRGRAEAFF
14 TRBJ1-3 TRBV20-1 CSAASGGTGNTIYF
16 TRBJ2-1 TRBV6-5 CASSSGTASSYNEQFF
15 TRBJ2-4 TRBV12-3/TRBV12-4 CASSLGGIGKNIQYF
19 TRBJ2-3 TRBV14 CASSQEREGFPHATDTQYF
12 TRBJ1-4 TRBV30 CAWGWDREELFF
14 TRBJ2-5 TRBV5-4 CASGPGQGQRTQYF
15 TRBJ1-2 TRBV6-1 CASSPFELSPYGYTF
13 TRBJ2-7 TRBV15 CATSRDHGDEQYF
12 TRBJ1-4 TRBV20-1 CSASSVDEKLFF
13 TRBJ1-2 TRBV4-1 CASSHGRNYGYTF
13 TRBJ1-1 TRBV12-3/TRBV12-4 CASSLSGRTSAFF
13 TRBJ2-3 TRBV18 CASSRGRTDTQYF
15 TRBJ2-7 TRBV12-3/TRBV12-4 CASSLEPASAYEQYF
14 TRBJ1-6 TRBV2 CASSRGALNSPLHF
15 TRBJ2-3 TRBV20-1 CSARVAGERLDTQYF
14 TRBJ2-3 TRBV5-1 CASSWGLAEDTQYF
17 TRBJ2-1 TRBV7-8 CASSLARGPGTYNEQFF
13 TRBJ1-1 TRBV6-2/TRBV6-3 CASSLTSEAEAFF
13 TRBJ1-1 TRBV20-1 CSAREGSFAEAFF
12 TRBJ1-2 TRBV6-1 CASSKTGNGYTF
16 TRBJ2-3 TRBV28 CASSFPSGGNTDTQYF
14 TRBJ2-1 TRBV5-5 CASSLLAGEGEQFF
16 TRBJ1-1 TRBV12-3/TRBV12-4 CASTSRTGLLNTEAFF
13 TRBJ1-3 TRBV20-1 CSARGYDGNTIYF
13 TRBJ2-7 TRBV7-2 CASSSAYNNEQYF
20 TRBJ2-1 TRBV11-2 CASSFPTGTSGATYNNEQFF